These 30 T cell receptor beta chains were sequenced from one sample in a study of OX40 agonist ivuxolimab in advanced cancers. Here immunoSEQ multiplex PCR was the method, and the copy in TCRdb shows in-frame clones only, minus some. The table includes some 64,000 clones, 87% detected once. This sample comprised CD4+ or CD8+ T cells sorted from blood, obtained in a trial of the OX40 agonist ivuxolimab. These receptors came from an adult with an advanced solid tumor such as melanoma, head and neck, liver or kidney cancer.

This clone has only one observation. This chain connects TRBV2 to TRBJ1-5; TRBD1 agrees at 8 bases. V was pared by 7 bases and J by 0 bases, with 11 bases of the junction left unmatched. CDR1 is SNHLY and CDR2 is FYNNEI in the germline V gene. The CDR3 is 17 residues long. CDR3 nucleotide sequence: TGTGCCAGCACGAAGAGCCTGACAGGGGTTAGCAATCAGCCCCAGCATTTT. Its protein is CASTKSLTGVSNQPQHF.

The genes are TRBV19 and TRBJ2-5, with D perhaps TRBD2 (5 bases). The V end lost 5 bases, the J end lost 5 bases, and 18 bases lay between the germline ends. The CDR3 length is 15 residues. CDR1 LNHDA and CDR2 SQIVND come from the germline V gene (reference sequence). DNA for the CDR3: TGTGCCAGTAGTCCCGACCCGACCCCGGGGGAGACCCAGTACTTC. Protein: CASSPDPTPGETQYF.

The rearrangement uses TRBV6-5 and TRBJ2-2; possible D gene TRBD2, 5 bases. CDR3 length: 14 amino acids. CDR1 is MNHEY, CDR2 SVGAGI, per germline. V shed 8 bases and J shed 0 bases, with 10 bases lying between them. The CDR3 coding sequence is TGTGCCAGCGGAGGTGTTGCGAACACCGGGGAGCTGTTTTTT. It specifies CASGGVANTGELFF.

The CDR3 sequence is CASSSDREQYF. The CDR3 region has the DNA TGTGCCAGCTCCTCGGACCGCGAGCAGTACTTC. This chain uses TRBV18 with TRBJ2-7; D remains unclear. This CDR3 region has 11 residues. Trimming stripped 6 bases from V and 6 bases from J, with 9 bases between. Germline loops: CDR1 KGHSH, CDR2 LQKENI.

V is TRBV2 and J is TRBJ2-7; 11 bases map to TRBD2. V lost 4 bases, J lost 4 bases, and 6 bases stayed unmatched. CDR1 is SNHLY, CDR2 FYNNEI, per germline. The CDR3 totals 15 residues. The DNA of the CDR3 is TGTGCCAGCAGTGGCCGACTAGCGGGACAATACGAGCAGTACTTC. Translation: CASSGRLAGQYEQYF. The full variable domain, with the rest looked up from reference TRBV2 and TRBJ2-7, is EPEVTQTPSHQVTQMGQEVILRCVPISNHLYFYWYRQILGQKVEFLVSFYNNEISEKSEIFDDQFSVERPDGSNFTLKIRSTKLEDSAMYFCASSGRLAGQYEQYFGPGTRLTVT.

The gene calls are TRBV30 and TRBJ1-2; D is unresolved. The CDR3 is 13 residues long. CDR1 is GTSNPN and CDR2 is SVGIG in the germline V gene (reference sequence). Trimming pared 2 bases from V and 4 bases from J, leaving 11 bases between. The CDR3 region has the DNA TGTGCCTGGAGTACCGGTGGAGTCTATGGCTACACCTTC. Translating gives CAWSTGGVYGYTF.

This clone was seen just once. The rearrangement joins TRBV5-1 to TRBJ1-4; D is unclear. The CDR3 runs to 13 residues. CDR1 and CDR2 (germline): SGHRS, YFSETQ. Deletions cut 0 bases from V and 3 bases from J, with 3 bases between. The CDR3, as DNA: TGCGCCAGCAGCTTGGAGGCTAATGAAAAACTGTTTTTT. Translating it yields CASSLEANEKLFF.

The rearrangement links TRBV10-3 to TRBJ1-1, with a possible D match to TRBD1 (6 bases). V was trimmed by 0 bases and J by 5 bases, leaving 13 bases between them. Germline CDR1 and CDR2: ENHRY and SYGVKD. The CDR3 length is 15 residues. The CDR3 spells CAISESIGGPTEAFF. DNA of the CDR3: TGTGCCATCAGTGAGTCGATAGGGGGGCCAACTGAAGCTTTCTTT.

The rearrangement joins TRBV18 to TRBJ2-3; TRBD2 is a possible D gene (6 bases). V was shortened by 3 bases and J by 1 base, with 14 bases between the two germline ends. The CDR3 loop spans 16 amino acids. In germline, CDR1 is KGHSH, CDR2 LQKENI. The DNA for the CDR3 is TGTGCCAGCTCACCCCGTAGTGGAGGGGGCACAGATACGCAGTATTTT. This translates into CASSPRSGGGTDTQYF.

This clone has more than one count but fewer than ten. The V call is TRBV4-2, the J call TRBJ1-2, with a tentative D call TRBD1 (5 bases). V lost 1 base, J lost 3 bases, and 6 bases lay in between. CDR1 and CDR2 (germline): LGHNA, YNFKEQ. This CDR3 spans 13 amino acids. In nucleotides, the CDR3 is TGTGCCAGCAGCCAAGGACAGTACTATGGCTACACCTTC. As protein: CASSQGQYYGYTF.

The gene calls are TRBV19 and TRBJ1-6; D gene unclear. Germline-derived CDR1 and CDR2 are LNHDA and SQIVND (reference sequence). Trimming took 2 bases from V and 9 from J, leaving 20 bases between them. This CDR3 is 17 amino acids long. This chain's CDR3 is CASSILRSRERGSPLHF. CDR3 sequence (DNA): TGTGCCAGTAGTATATTACGGTCGAGGGAACGAGGTTCACCCCTCCACTTT.

The chain joins TRBV6-5 to TRBJ1-2; no clear D. From germline, CDR1 is MNHEY and CDR2 SVGAGI. The V end lost 0 bases, the J end lost 4 bases, and 6 bases lay between the germline ends. This CDR3 spans 13 amino acids. The CDR3 loop reads CASSYSTRYGYTF. CDR3 DNA: TGTGCCAGCAGTTACTCGACCCGCTATGGCTACACCTTC.

V and J are TRBV11-2 and TRBJ1-2; D gene ambiguous. This CDR3 is 13 amino acids long. Germline CDR1 is SGHAT and CDR2 is FQNNGV. Deletions cut 5 bases from V and 4 bases from J, with 11 bases between. Written as DNA, the CDR3 is TGTGCCAGCAGCGAGGGAGGAGGCTATGGCTACACCTTC. Protein product: CASSEGGGYGYTF.

The rearrangement joins TRBV6-5 to TRBJ2-7; 9 positions agree with TRBD2. The CDR3 has 15 residues. The germline CDR1 and CDR2 sequences are MNHEY and SVGAGI. V gave up 4 bases and J gave up 1 base; unmatched junction bases: 5. CDR3 nucleotide sequence: TGTGCCAGCAGTTGGGGGCGGGGGGGTTCCTACGAGCAGTACTTC. Its translation is CASSWGRGGSYEQYF.

The rearrangement joins TRBV28 to TRBJ2-5; TRBD2 is a possible D gene (5 bases). The length of the CDR3 is 12 residues. V lost 6 bases, J lost 7 bases, and 12 bases lay in between. CDR1 and CDR2 (germline): MDHEN, SYDVKM. The CDR3 is CASRPSFGTQYF. The CDR3 DNA is TGTGCCAGCAGACCTAGCTTTGGGACCCAGTACTTC.

The V call is TRBV27, the J call TRBJ1-2, with D perhaps TRBD1 (5 bases). With 6 bases removed from V and 8 bases from J, the gap between germline ends came to 13 bases. There are 12 residues in the CDR3. Germline V gene data show CDR1 as MNHEY and CDR2 as SMNVEV (reference sequence). The CDR3 nucleotides are TGTGCCAGCAGCATCCCCGGGGCGGGCTACACCTTC. It specifies CASSIPGAGYTF.

This clone has a single count. The CDR3: CASSRRPTGRNTEAFF. The CDR3 nucleotides are TGTGCCAGCAGCCGTAGACCGACAGGGCGGAACACTGAAGCTTTCTTT. This chain links TRBV9 with TRBJ1-1; TRBD1 aligns across 7 bases. There are 16 residues in the CDR3. Germline values: CDR1 SGDLS, CDR2 YYNGEE. Trimming at V came to 4 bases and at J to 1 base, leaving 10 bases not matched to a gene.

The chain couples TRBV7-8 to TRBJ2-7; D not resolved. Germline assignment: CDR1 SGHVS and CDR2 FQNEAQ. The CDR3 is 12 residues long. V lost 1 base and J 8 bases, leaving 9 bases between the germline ends. CDR3 bases: TGTGCCAGCAGCTTAGATAGGGTTCAGCAGTACTTC. It codes for CASSLDRVQQYF.

The J gene is TRBJ2-7, the V gene TRBV7-2; D possibly corresponds to TRBD1 (6 bases). This CDR3 contains 16 residues. Germline V lookup: CDR1 SGHTA, CDR2 FQGNSA. Trimming left V 1 base short and J 2 bases short, with 15 bases between. The CDR3 loop reads CASSLVRGTQTYEQYF. CDR3 sequence (DNA): TGTGCCAGCAGCTTAGTGAGGGGGACCCAAACCTACGAGCAGTACTTC.

J is TRBJ1-1 and V is TRBV7-2; D is undetermined. The length of the CDR3 is 13 residues. Germline CDR1 SGHTA, CDR2 FQGNSA. V lost 1 base and J 0 bases, leaving 3 bases between the germline ends. The DNA of the CDR3 is TGTGCCAGCAGCTTAGAGTTGAACACTGAAGCTTTCTTT. Its protein is CASSLELNTEAFF.

V usage is TRBV6-6 and J usage is TRBJ2-1; 12 bases agree with TRBD2. Germline V gene lookup returns CDR1 MNHNY and CDR2 SVGAGI (reference sequence). V was clipped by 5 bases and J by 9 bases; unmatched bases: 8. This CDR3 region has 15 residues. CDR3 loop: CASSGLAGGLAEQFF. The DNA for the CDR3 is TGTGCCAGCAGTGGGCTAGCGGGGGGGCTCGCTGAGCAGTTCTTC.

The CDR3 DNA reads as TGCGCCAGCTCGGACAGGGCCTATGGCTACACCTTC. Translating gives CASSDRAYGYTF. The chain combines TRBV10-1 with TRBJ1-2, with TRBD1 matching over 8 bases. The CDR3 is 12 amino acids. Trimming took 8 bases from V and 4 from J; bases not matched to a gene: 3. Germline V lookup: CDR1 WNHNN, CDR2 SYGVQD (reference sequence).

V and J are TRBV5-1 and TRBJ1-3, with D perhaps TRBD1 (6 bases). CDR1 and CDR2 from the germline V gene are SGHRS and YFSETQ. The V end was cut by 4 bases, the J end by 0 bases, with 8 bases between. The CDR3 runs 14 residues. The CDR3 reads CASSPDSSGNTIYF. DNA of the CDR3: TGCGCCAGCAGCCCGGACAGCTCTGGAAACACCATATATTTT. Looking up the rest from reference TRBV5-1 and TRBJ1-3 gives the full variable domain: KAGVTQTPRYLIKTRGQQVTLSCSPISGHRSVSWYQQTPGQGLQFLFEYFSETQRNKGNFPGRFSGRQFSNSRSEMNVSTLELGDSALYLCASSPDSSGNTIYFGEGSWLTVV.

The V gene is TRBV30, the J gene TRBJ2-7; D uncertain. Germline loops: CDR1 GTSNPN, CDR2 SVGIG (reference sequence). The CDR3 consists of 12 residues. This CDR3 is CATGDRDYEQYF. The CDR3 DNA reads as TGTGCTACGGGCGACCGAGACTACGAGCAGTACTTC. Complete variable domain (other parts from reference TRBV30 and TRBJ2-7): SQTIHQWPATLVQPVGSPLSLECTVEGTSNPNLYWYRQAAGRGLQLLFYSVGIGQISSEVPQNLSASRPQDRQFILSSKKLLLSDSGFYLCATGDRDYEQYFGPGTRLTVT.

The chain carries TRBV2 and TRBJ2-7; 9 positions agree with TRBD1. Germline CDR1 reads SNHLY; CDR2 reads FYNNEI. V shed 6 bases, J shed 2 bases, and the junction held 8 bases outside the gene matches. The CDR3 contains 15 residues. This CDR3 reads CASSLTGGGPYEQYF. Here the CDR3 DNA reads TGTGCCAGCAGCTTAACAGGGGGCGGACCCTACGAGCAGTACTTC.

The chain has TRBV15 and TRBJ2-5, with D perhaps being TRBD1 or TRBD2 (7 bases each). Trimming stripped 5 bases from V and 7 bases from J, with 17 bases between. The V gene's germline CDR1 is LNHNV and CDR2 YYDKDF (reference sequence). CDR3 length: 14 amino acids. This CDR3 reads CATSDARGRGTQYF. DNA for the CDR3: TGTGCCACCAGCGATGCCAGGGGGAGGGGGACCCAGTACTTC. Looking up the rest from reference TRBV15 and TRBJ2-5 gives the full variable domain: DAMVIQNPRYQVTQFGKPVTLSCSQTLNHNVMYWYQQKSSQAPKLLFHYYDKDFNNEADTPDNFQSRRPNTSFCFLDIRSPGLGDTAMYLCATSDARGRGTQYFGPGTRLLVL.

V and J are TRBV6-1 and TRBJ1-2, with 7 bases aligning to TRBD1. Germline V gene sequence: CDR1 MNHNS, CDR2 SASEGT. J was trimmed by 2 bases and V by 3 bases; bases with no gene match: 3. This CDR3 region has 14 residues. The CDR3 reads CASSEGTENYGYTF. CDR3 nucleotide sequence: TGTGCCAGCAGTGAGGGGACAGAAAACTATGGCTACACCTTC.

This chain uses TRBV11-2 with TRBJ2-6, with D unclear. There are 13 residues in the CDR3. The V gene lost 6 bases and the J gene lost 6 bases, with 9 bases spanning the gap. Germline CDR1 reads SGHAT; CDR2 reads FQNNGV. The CDR3 here is CASRLSQANVLTF. The DNA for the CDR3 is TGTGCCAGCAGACTAAGTCAGGCCAACGTCCTGACTTTC.

This clone has only a few counts. At the DNA level, this CDR3 is encoded by other sequences in the same sample as well. The genes are TRBV20-1 and TRBJ2-5; D gene uncertain. This CDR3 has 11 amino acids. CDR1 DFQATT and CDR2 SNEGSKA come from the germline V gene (reference sequence). Trimming left V 6 bases short and J 5 bases short, with 10 bases between. This CDR3 reads CSARPEETQYF. In nucleotides, the CDR3 is TGCAGTGCCAGACCAGAGGAGACCCAGTACTTC.

The chain is built from TRBV5-6 and TRBJ1-1, with a possible D match to TRBD1 (5 bases). Looked up from germline, CDR1 is SGHDT and CDR2 is YYEEEE. The CDR3 has 14 amino acids. The V end lost 4 bases, the J end lost 3 bases, and 13 bases lay between the germline ends. For the CDR3, the DNA is TGTGCCAGCAGCCCACGGGGACGGGACACTGAAGCTTTCTTT. It specifies CASSPRGRDTEAFF.